The source of this TCR beta chain is a study of cytomegalovirus exposure and HLA in healthy donors. Background on the study: Falling in the Caucasian-associated ancestry cluster were approximately 84% of approximately 410 genotyped donors.

Study-level findings and limits: The authors later linked a missense DCLRE1C variant to TCR beta V- and J-gene trimming.

Germline-derived CDR1 and CDR2 are MDHEN and SYDVKM. V was trimmed by 3 bases and J by 0 bases, leaving 22 bases between them. This CDR3 spans 19 amino acids. Regarding this clone: The antigen remains undetermined.

PCR amplification relied on 60 Vbeta primers (plus 13 Jbeta primers). Generated by immunoSEQ multiplex PCR, the TCRdb table keeps only in-frame clones and is missing some. The repertoire holds some 170,000 clones, roughly 79% seen once, with roughly 2.8% in the top ten. The material sequenced was PBMCs. This receptor was obtained from a male donor in good health and CMV-seronegative. V usage is TRBV28 and J usage is TRBJ2-3; tentative D call: TRBD2 (7 bases). The CDR3 bases are TGTGCCAGCAGTTTTCAGTACTGGGGGGGCTCCCTGAGCACAGATACGCAGTATTTT. This gives the protein CASSFQYWGGSLSTDTQYF.